The 11 T cell receptor beta chains below come from one sample, sequenced in a study of CD4+ T cells in melanoma. Produced via immunoSEQ multiplex PCR; TCRdb's table is partial and in-frame only. The sample includes some 14,000 clones, approximately 80% of them seen just once. The sequenced material came from cells from a culture (not recorded whether cultured in vitro). Receptor source: a human donor with melanoma.

The chain has TRBV5-5 and TRBJ1-6; D unclear. Germline CDR1 and CDR2: SGHKS and YYEKEE (reference sequence). V was trimmed by 0 bases and J by 12 bases, leaving 13 bases between them. This CDR3 is 14 amino acids long. The CDR3 loop reads CASSLDSVSGPLHF. The DNA for the CDR3 is TGTGCCAGCAGCTTGGACAGCGTCTCTGGACCCCTCCACTTT.

The V gene is TRBV2, the J gene TRBJ1-5; TRBD1 is a possible D gene (6 bases). V shed 5 bases and J shed 0 bases, with 14 bases lying between them. This CDR3 spans 16 amino acids. Germline CDR1 is SNHLY and CDR2 is FYNNEI. CDR3 DNA: TGTGCCAGCAGTCCCATGGGGGCTTATAGCAATCAGCCCCAGCATTTT. Translated, it gives CASSPMGAYSNQPQHF.

V and J are TRBV7-3 and TRBJ1-2; a possible D gene is TRBD1 (6 bases). V lost 4 bases to trimming and J lost 7 bases, with 7 bases between them. Germline V gene sequence: CDR1 SGHTA, CDR2 FQGTGA. There are 11 residues in the CDR3. The CDR3 DNA follows: TGTGCCAGCAGCTCAGGGGTTGGCTACACCTTC. Protein product: CASSSGVGYTF.

The table lists this clone with a few counts. V is TRBV5-1 and J is TRBJ2-1; 9 bases line up with TRBD2. Trimming at V came to 0 bases and at J to 6 bases, leaving 4 bases not matched to a gene. The CDR3 is 15 residues long. CDR1 is SGHRS, CDR2 YFSETQ, per germline. The CDR3 DNA is TGCGCCAGCAGCTTGGCAGCGGGGGGACTCAATGAGCAGTTCTTC. Encoded protein: CASSLAAGGLNEQFF.

In this sample, this clone turned up once. The chain carries TRBV6-1 and TRBJ2-3, with 10 bases identical to TRBD1. CDR1 is MNHNS and CDR2 is SASEGT in the germline V gene. The CDR3 covers 15 residues. V lost 8 bases and J lost 2; bases outside the gene matches: 7. The chain's CDR3 is CASARGQGVTDTQYF. DNA of the CDR3: TGTGCCAGCGCTCGAGGACAGGGGGTCACAGATACGCAGTATTTT.

This rearrangement joins TRBV2 to TRBJ1-1; TRBD1 is a possible D gene (6 bases). Germline V gene data show CDR1 as SNHLY and CDR2 as FYNNEI. V dropped 2 bases and J dropped 2 bases, with 18 bases sitting between them. This CDR3 is 17 amino acids long. The CDR3 region has the DNA TGTGCCAGCAGTGAATCTGGCTCGGGGACACGTAACACTGAAGCTTTCTTT. Translation: CASSESGSGTRNTEAFF.

The chain links TRBV6-1 to TRBJ2-5, with 8 nucleotides matching TRBD1. J lost 1 base, V lost 4 bases, and 5 bases had no gene match. The CDR3 extends over 15 amino acids. CDR1 and CDR2 (germline): MNHNS, SASEGT. Here the CDR3 DNA reads TGTGCCAGCAGTGTCGGGACAGGCGCCCAAGAGACCCAGTACTTC. Residues: CASSVGTGAQETQYF.

The chain carries TRBV5-1 and TRBJ2-2; TRBD1 aligns across 8 bases. Germline assignment: CDR1 SGHRS and CDR2 YFSETQ. V was pared by 0 bases and J by 9 bases, with 10 bases of the junction left unmatched. The CDR3 consists of 16 residues. This CDR3 is CASSLGDRPGDRELFF. The CDR3 bases are TGCGCCAGCAGCTTGGGGGACAGGCCGGGCGACCGGGAGCTGTTTTTT.

The V call is TRBV4-1, the J call TRBJ2-7; D might be TRBD1 or TRBD2, each matching 5 bases. Trimming stripped 3 bases from V and 5 bases from J, with 23 bases between. The CDR3 contains 17 residues. The germline V gene has CDR1 MGHRA and CDR2 YSYEKL. DNA of the CDR3: TGCGCCAGCAGCCACGTCGTCCGGGACGGGAAAAAGCACGAGCAGTACTTC. The encoded protein is CASSHVVRDGKKHEQYF.

The chain carries TRBV4-1 and TRBJ2-6; D gene uncertain. The V and J ends lost 1 base and 0 bases respectively, with 16 bases between them. Germline V CDR1 and CDR2: MGHRA, YSYEKL. The CDR3 sequence is 19 residues long. The CDR3 region has the DNA TGCGCCAGCAGCCAAGTCCCCATTCCTCCCTTCTCTGGGGCCAACGTCCTGACTTTC. Amino acid sequence: CASSQVPIPPFSGANVLTF.

The chain employs TRBV12-5 and TRBJ2-3; 8 nucleotides agree with TRBD2. Germline CDR1 reads LGHNT; CDR2 reads FRNRAP. There are 17 residues in the CDR3. Trimming at V came to 2 bases and at J to 2 bases, leaving 9 bases not matched to a gene. The CDR3 spells CASGLLSNGGVTDTQYF. The CDR3 nucleotides are TGTGCTAGTGGTTTGCTTTCGAACGGGGGGGTCACAGATACGCAGTATTTT.